These 6 T cell receptor beta chains originate from one sample sequenced in a study of regulatory T cells in long-lasting Graves disease. The time point: newly diagnosed GD, antithyroid drugs for less than 3 months. Extracted PBMC RNA gave rise to the TCR library. Investigators prepared the TCR beta libraries by applying iRepertoire HTBI primers and Arm-PCR of CDR3 regions. TCRdb reprocessed the multiplex PCR reads via MiXCR and lists one record per CDR3 protein. The sample includes over 500,000 distinct CDR3 sequences, around 17% of them seen just once. These data also formed part of another study, on T cells in Graves' hyperthyroidism and ophthalmopathy.

Sequenced here: peripheral blood mononuclear cells (PBMCs), sampled at new diagnosis, from a patient treated with antithyroid drugs. These receptors were collected from a woman aged 30 to 39 with Graves disease.

The V gene is TRBV7-3, the J gene TRBJ2-7; perhaps D is TRBD1 or TRBD2 (6 bases each). Trimming shortened V by 2 bases and J by 1 base, and 12 bases separated the two germline ends. This CDR3 is built from 15 residues. The germline V gene has CDR1 SGHTA and CDR2 FQGTGA. Written as DNA, the CDR3 is TGTGCCAGCAGCTTAGAGGGGGGTACTTCCTACGAGCAGTACTTC. It yields the protein CASSLEGGTSYEQYF. The variable domain in full, with the rest retrieved from reference TRBV7-3 and TRBJ2-7, is GAGVSQTPSNKVTEKGKYVELRCDPISGHTALYWYRQSLGQGPEFLIYFQGTGAADDSGLPNDRFFAVRPEGSVSTLKIQRTERGDSAVYLCASSLEGGTSYEQYFGPGTRLTVT.

This clonotype was counted only a few times. V gene TRBV27 combines with J gene TRBJ2-1, with D uncertain. This CDR3 spans 12 amino acids. V was clipped by 6 bases and J by 6 bases, with 9 bases between them. Germline loops: CDR1 MNHEY, CDR2 SMNVEV (reference sequence). The CDR3 is CASSRPGNEQFF. The CDR3 region has the DNA TGTGCCAGCAGCCGCCCGGGCAATGAGCAGTTCTTC.

There are a few counts of this clonotype. The chain links TRBV6-1 to TRBJ2-2; 14 nucleotides match TRBD2. This CDR3 is built from 16 residues. V was clipped by 4 bases and J by 4 bases; unmatched bases: 2. Germline CDR1 and CDR2: MNHNS and SASEGT. The CDR3: CASSATSGRVTGELFF. The CDR3, as DNA: TGTGCCAGCAGTGCGACTAGCGGGAGGGTCACCGGGGAGCTGTTTTTT.

This clonotype occurred a few times. This rearrangement joins TRBV28 to TRBJ2-1, with 7 bases matching TRBD1. Trimming cost V 7 bases and J 14 bases; bases outside gene matches: 8. CDR3 size: 11 residues. The germline V gene encodes CDR1 MDHEN and CDR2 SYDVKM. The chain's CDR3 is CASTTRDRKFF. In DNA, the CDR3 is TGTGCCAGCACCACCCGGGACAGAAAGTTCTTC.

About this clonotype: Being one base from a much bigger clone, this may be a read error. Without the conserved terminal phenylalanine or tryptophan, this CDR3 likely stems from a read error. The V call is TRBV28, the J call TRBJ2-7; D may correspond to TRBD1 or TRBD2 (5 bases each). V shed 9 bases and J shed 4 bases, with 16 bases lying between them. CDR3 length: 13 amino acids. The germline CDR1 and CDR2 sequences are MDHEN and SYDVKM. The CDR3 DNA follows: TGTGCCAGTCGGGACGGACGTCGGTACGAGCAGTACCTC. Translating gives CASRDGRRYEQYL.

The J gene is TRBJ2-1, the V gene TRBV5-4; D is perhaps TRBD2 (7 bases). The CDR3 loop spans 14 amino acids. CDR1 is SGHNT, CDR2 YYREEE, per germline (reference sequence). Trimming shortened V by 9 bases and J by 7 bases, and 20 bases separated the two germline ends. In nucleotides, the CDR3 is TGTGCCACGAGGGGGGGAGGGTATTATAATGAGCAGTTCTTC. Its translation is CATRGGGYYNEQFF.